This T cell receptor (beta chain) was found in a study of cytomegalovirus exposure and HLA in healthy donors. A single count supports this clone. The antigen is not known. This PCR relied on a set of 60 Vbeta primers and 13 Jbeta primers. Only in-frame clones appear in the TCRdb table, and some are missing; sequencing was by immunoSEQ multiplex PCR. The repertoire holds 130,000 or so clones, with roughly 70% as singletons. The CDR3 runs to 16 residues. V gave up 5 bases and J gave up 7 bases; unmatched junction bases: 9. Per the germline V gene, CDR1 is SGHRS and CDR2 is YFSETQ. Notes on the study in general: Within an earlier analysis, most TCR beta V segments proved productive either about 87% or about 30% of the time. Looking again later, the authors saw that most CMV-associated TCR beta chains seemed HLA-restricted. Trimming of TCR beta V- and J-genes showed a link, identified in a later analysis, to a missense DCLRE1C variant. Some TCR beta chains (more than 150 of them) were listed as cytomegalovirus-associated.

This TCR came from a man aged 50 or older in good health and CMV-seropositive. The chain employs TRBV5-1 and TRBJ2-2; TRBD1 aligns across 12 bases. The sample taken for sequencing was PBMCs. The CDR3 sequence: CASRRPGQGAIGELFF. CDR3 bases: TGCGCCAGCAGGAGACCGGGACAGGGGGCCATCGGGGAGCTGTTTTTT. Together with reference TRBV5-1 and TRBJ2-2, the CDR3 gives the full variable domain: KAGVTQTPRYLIKTRGQQVTLSCSPISGHRSVSWYQQTPGQGLQFLFEYFSETQRNKGNFPGRFSGRQFSNSRSEMNVSTLELGDSALYLCASRRPGQGAIGELFFGEGSRLTVL.